This T cell receptor (beta chain) was obtained from a study of blood T cell repertoires in COVID-19. Assay used: immunoSEQ multiplex PCR; TCRdb lists only in-frame clones, some missing. The sample has approximately 300,000 clones, about nine tenths seen once. Germline values: CDR1 SNHLY, CDR2 FYNNEI. The J segment lost 5 bases and the V segment lost 4 bases, leaving 7 bases of the junction unmatched. There are 15 residues in the CDR3. Symptom resolution, clearance, or two negative PCRs marked the recovered donors of Cohort 3. The clonotype was recovered from a woman under 30 who had recovered from COVID-19. The chain is built from TRBV2 and TRBJ2-3; 9 positions match TRBD2. The sample consisted of PBMCs or T cells enriched from blood (not recorded which). The CDR3 here is CASSVIAGAGDTQYF. DNA of the CDR3: TGTGCCAGCAGTGTAATAGCGGGGGCCGGAGATACGCAGTATTTT.